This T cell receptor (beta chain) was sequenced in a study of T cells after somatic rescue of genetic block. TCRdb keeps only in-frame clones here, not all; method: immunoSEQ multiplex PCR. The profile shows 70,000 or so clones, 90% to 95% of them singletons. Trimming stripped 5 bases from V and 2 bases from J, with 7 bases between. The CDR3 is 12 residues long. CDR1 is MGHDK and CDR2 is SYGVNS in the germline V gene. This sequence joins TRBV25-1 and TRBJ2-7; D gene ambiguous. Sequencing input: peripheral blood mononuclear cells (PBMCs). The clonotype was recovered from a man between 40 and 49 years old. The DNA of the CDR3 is TGTGCCAGCAGTTGGAATACCTACGAGCAGTACTTC. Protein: CASSWNTYEQYF.